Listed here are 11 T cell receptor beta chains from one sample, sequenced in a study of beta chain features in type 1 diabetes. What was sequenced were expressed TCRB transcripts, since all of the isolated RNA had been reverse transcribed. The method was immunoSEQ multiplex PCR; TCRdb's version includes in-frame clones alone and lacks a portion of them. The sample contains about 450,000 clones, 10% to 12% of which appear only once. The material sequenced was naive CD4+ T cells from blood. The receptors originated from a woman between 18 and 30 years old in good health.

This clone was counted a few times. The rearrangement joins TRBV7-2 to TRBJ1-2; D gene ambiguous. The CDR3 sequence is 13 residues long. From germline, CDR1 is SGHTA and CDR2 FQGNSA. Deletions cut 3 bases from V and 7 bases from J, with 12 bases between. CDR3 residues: CASSFTVRVGYTF. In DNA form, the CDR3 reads TGTGCCAGCAGCTTCACAGTGAGGGTTGGCTACACCTTC.

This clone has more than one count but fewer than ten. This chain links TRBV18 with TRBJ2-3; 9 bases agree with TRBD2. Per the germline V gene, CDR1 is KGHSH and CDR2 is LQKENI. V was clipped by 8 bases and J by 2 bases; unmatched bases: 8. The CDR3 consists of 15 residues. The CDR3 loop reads CASRISGSATDTQYF. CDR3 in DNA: TGTGCCAGCCGTATTAGCGGGAGCGCCACAGATACGCAGTATTTT.

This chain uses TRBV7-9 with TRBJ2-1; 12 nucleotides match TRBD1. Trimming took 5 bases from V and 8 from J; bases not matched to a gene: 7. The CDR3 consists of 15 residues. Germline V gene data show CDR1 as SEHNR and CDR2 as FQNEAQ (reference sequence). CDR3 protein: CASSPRRDRGHEQFF. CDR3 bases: TGTGCCAGCAGCCCTAGACGGGACAGGGGGCATGAGCAGTTCTTC. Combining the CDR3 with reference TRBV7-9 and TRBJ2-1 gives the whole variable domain DTGVSQNPRHKITKRGQNVTFRCDPISEHNRLYWYRQTLGQGPEFLTYFQNEAQLEKSRLLSDRFSAERPKGSFSTLEIQRTEQGDSAMYLCASSPRRDRGHEQFFGPGTRLTVL.

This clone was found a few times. The chain's CDR3 is CASRGDSIYSPLHF. In nucleotides, the CDR3 is TGTGCCAGCAGGGGGGACAGTATCTATTCACCCCTCCACTTT. This chain joins TRBV2 and TRBJ1-6, with 7 bases matching TRBD1. CDR3 length: 14 amino acids. Germline values: CDR1 SNHLY, CDR2 FYNNEI. V lost 6 bases to trimming and J lost 8 bases; unmatched junction nucleotides: 7. The full variable domain, rest sourced from reference TRBV2 and TRBJ1-6, is EPEVTQTPSHQVTQMGQEVILRCVPISNHLYFYWYRQILGQKVEFLVSFYNNEISEKSEIFDDQFSVERPDGSNFTLKIRSTKLEDSAMYFCASRGDSIYSPLHFGNGTRLTVT.

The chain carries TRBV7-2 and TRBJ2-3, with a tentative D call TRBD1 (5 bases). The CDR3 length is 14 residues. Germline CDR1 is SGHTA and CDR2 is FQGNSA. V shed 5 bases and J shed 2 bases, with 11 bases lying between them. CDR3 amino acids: CASSPGHSTDTQYF. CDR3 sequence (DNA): TGTGCCAGCAGCCCAGGACACTCCACAGATACGCAGTATTTT.

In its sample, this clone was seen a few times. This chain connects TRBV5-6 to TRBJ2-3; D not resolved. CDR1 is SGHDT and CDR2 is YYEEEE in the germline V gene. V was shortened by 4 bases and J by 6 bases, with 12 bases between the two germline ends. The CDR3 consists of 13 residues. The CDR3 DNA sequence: TGTGCCAGCAGCATATCCCCGCGGGATACGCAGTATTTT. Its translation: CASSISPRDTQYF.

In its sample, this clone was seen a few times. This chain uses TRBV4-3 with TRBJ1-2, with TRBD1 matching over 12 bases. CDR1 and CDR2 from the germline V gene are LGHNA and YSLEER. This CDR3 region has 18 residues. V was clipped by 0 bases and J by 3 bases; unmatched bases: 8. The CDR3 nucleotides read TGCGCCAGCAGCCAAGAATACTTAGGGACAGGGGGCGACTATGGCTACACCTTC. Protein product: CASSQEYLGTGGDYGYTF.

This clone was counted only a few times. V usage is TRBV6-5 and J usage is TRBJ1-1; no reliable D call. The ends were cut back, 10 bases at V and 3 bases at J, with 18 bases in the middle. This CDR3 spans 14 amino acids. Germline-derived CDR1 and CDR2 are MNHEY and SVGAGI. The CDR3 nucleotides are TGTGCCACCCATCCTTGGGGAAGGCACACTGAAGCTTTCTTT. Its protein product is CATHPWGRHTEAFF.

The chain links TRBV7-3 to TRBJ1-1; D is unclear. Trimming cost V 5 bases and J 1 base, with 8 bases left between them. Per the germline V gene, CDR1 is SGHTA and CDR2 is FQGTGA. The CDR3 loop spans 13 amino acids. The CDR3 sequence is CASSPSGNTEAFF. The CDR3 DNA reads TGTGCCAGCAGCCCTTCGGGGAACACTGAAGCTTTCTTT.

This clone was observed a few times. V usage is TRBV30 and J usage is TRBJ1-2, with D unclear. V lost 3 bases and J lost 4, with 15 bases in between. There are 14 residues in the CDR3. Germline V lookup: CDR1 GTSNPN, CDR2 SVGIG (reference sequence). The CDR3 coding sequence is TGTGCCTGGAGGTCACGAGGACCCTCCTATGGCTACACCTTC. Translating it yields CAWRSRGPSYGYTF.

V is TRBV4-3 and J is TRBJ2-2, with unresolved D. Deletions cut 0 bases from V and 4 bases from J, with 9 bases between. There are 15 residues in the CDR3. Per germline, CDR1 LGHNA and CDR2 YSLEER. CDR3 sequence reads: CASSQEGRPTGELFF. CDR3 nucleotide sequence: TGCGCCAGCAGCCAAGAGGGCCGCCCCACCGGGGAGCTGTTTTTT.